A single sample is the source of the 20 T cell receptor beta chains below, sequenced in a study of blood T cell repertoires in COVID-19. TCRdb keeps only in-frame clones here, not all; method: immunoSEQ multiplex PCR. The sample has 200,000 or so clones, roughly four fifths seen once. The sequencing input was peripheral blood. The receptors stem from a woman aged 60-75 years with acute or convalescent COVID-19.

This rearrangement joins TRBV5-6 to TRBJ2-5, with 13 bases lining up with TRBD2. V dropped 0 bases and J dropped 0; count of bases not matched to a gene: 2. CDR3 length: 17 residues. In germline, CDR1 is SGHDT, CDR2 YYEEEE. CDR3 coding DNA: TGTGCCAGCAGCTTGGTTGGACTAGCGGGGGACCAAGAGACCCAGTACTTC. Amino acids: CASSLVGLAGDQETQYF.

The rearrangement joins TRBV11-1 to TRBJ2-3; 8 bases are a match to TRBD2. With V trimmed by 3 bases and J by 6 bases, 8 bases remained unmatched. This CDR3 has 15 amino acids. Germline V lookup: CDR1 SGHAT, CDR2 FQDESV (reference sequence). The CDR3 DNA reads TGTGCCAGCAGCTTGCGGGGGGACAAAGCGGATACGCAGTATTTT. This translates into CASSLRGDKADTQYF. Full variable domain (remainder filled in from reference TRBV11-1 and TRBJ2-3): EAEVAQSPRYKITEKSQAVAFWCDPISGHATLYWYRQILGQGPELLVQFQDESVVDDSQLPKDRFSAERLKGVDSTLKIQPAELGDSAMYLCASSLRGDKADTQYFGPGTRLTVL.

CDR3 nucleotides: TGTGCCACAAGTATTAATACGGGACAGGGTTTCATCGGTGACTATGGCTACACCTTC. Its protein is CATSINTGQGFIGDYGYTF. V and J are TRBV19 and TRBJ1-2, with 9 bases identical to TRBD1. Germline V gives CDR1 LNHDA, CDR2 SQIVND (reference sequence). The V segment lost 10 bases and the J segment 3 bases; nucleotides outside the gene matches: 24. This CDR3 is built from 19 residues.

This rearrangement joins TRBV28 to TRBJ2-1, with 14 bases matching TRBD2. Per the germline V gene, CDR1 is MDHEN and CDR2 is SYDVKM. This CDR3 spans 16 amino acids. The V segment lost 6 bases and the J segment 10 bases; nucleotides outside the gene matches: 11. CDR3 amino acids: CASSPGLAGVGREQFF. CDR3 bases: TGTGCCAGCAGCCCGGGACTAGCGGGGGTGGGTCGGGAGCAGTTCTTC.

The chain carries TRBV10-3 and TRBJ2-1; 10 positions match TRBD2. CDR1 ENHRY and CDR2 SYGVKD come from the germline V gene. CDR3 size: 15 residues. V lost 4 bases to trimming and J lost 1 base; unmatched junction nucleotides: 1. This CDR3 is CAISVSGGSYNEQFF. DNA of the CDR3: TGTGCCATCAGTGTTAGCGGGGGGTCCTACAATGAGCAGTTCTTC.

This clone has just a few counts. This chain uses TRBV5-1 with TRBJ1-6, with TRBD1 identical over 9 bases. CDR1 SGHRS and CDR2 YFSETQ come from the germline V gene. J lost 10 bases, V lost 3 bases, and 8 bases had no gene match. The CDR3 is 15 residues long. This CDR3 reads CASSSRTGVGSPLHF. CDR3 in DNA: TGCGCCAGCAGCTCGAGGACAGGGGTCGGATCACCCCTCCACTTT.

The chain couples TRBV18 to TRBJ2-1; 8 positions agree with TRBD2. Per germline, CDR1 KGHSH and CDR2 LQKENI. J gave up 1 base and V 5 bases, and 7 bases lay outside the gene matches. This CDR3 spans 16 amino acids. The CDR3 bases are TGTGCCAGCTCAACGAGGACTAGCAGTTCCTACAATGAGCAGTTCTTC. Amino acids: CASSTRTSSSYNEQFF. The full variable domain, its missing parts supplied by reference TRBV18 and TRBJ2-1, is NAGVMQNPRHLVRRRGQEARLRCSPMKGHSHVYWYRQLPEEGLKFMVYLQKENIIDESGMPKERFSAEFPKEGPSILRIQQVVRGDSAAYFCASSTRTSSSYNEQFFGPGTRLTVL.

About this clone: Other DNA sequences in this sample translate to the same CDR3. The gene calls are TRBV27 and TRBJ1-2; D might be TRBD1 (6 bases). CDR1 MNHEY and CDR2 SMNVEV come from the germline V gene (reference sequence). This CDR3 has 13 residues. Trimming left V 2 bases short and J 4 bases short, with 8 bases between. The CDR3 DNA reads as TGTGCCAGCAGTTTAGCGGGGGCCTATGGCTACACCTTC. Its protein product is CASSLAGAYGYTF.

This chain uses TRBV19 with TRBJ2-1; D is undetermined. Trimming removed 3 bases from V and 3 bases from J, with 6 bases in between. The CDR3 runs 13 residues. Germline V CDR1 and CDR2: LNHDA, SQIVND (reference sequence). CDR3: CASSMNYYNEQFF. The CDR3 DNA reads TGTGCCAGTAGTATGAACTACTACAATGAGCAGTTCTTC.

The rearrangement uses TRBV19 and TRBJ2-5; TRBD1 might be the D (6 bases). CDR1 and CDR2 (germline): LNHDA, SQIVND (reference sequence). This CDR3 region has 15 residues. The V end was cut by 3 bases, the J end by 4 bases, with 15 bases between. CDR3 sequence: CASSIARGLGETQYF. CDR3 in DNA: TGTGCCAGTAGTATCGCGAGGGGGTTAGGAGAGACCCAGTACTTC.

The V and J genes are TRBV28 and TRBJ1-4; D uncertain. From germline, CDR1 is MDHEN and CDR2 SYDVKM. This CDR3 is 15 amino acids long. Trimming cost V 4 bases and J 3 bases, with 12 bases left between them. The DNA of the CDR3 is TGTGCCAGCAGTTACCGACTTGGATCTAATGAAAAACTGTTTTTT. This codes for CASSYRLGSNEKLFF.

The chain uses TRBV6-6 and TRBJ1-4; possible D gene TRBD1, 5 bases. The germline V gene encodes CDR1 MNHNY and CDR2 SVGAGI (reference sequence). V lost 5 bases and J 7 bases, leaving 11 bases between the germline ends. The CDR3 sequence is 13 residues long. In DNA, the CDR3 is TGTGCCAGCAGTGGTCAGGGTGGTGAAAAACTGTTTTTT. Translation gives CASSGQGGEKLFF.

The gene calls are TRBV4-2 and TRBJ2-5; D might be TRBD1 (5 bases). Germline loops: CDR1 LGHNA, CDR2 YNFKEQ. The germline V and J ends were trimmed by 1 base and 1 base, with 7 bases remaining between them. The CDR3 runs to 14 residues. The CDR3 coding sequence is TGTGCCAGCAGCCAAGTTGGGGCCCAAGAGACCCAGTACTTC. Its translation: CASSQVGAQETQYF.

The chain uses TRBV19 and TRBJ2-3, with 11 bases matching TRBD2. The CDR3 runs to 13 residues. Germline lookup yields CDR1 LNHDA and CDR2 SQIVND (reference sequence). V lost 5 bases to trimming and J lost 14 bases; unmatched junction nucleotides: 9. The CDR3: CASSARLAGLRYF. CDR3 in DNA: TGTGCCAGTAGTGCCAGACTAGCGGGGCTCAGGTATTTT.

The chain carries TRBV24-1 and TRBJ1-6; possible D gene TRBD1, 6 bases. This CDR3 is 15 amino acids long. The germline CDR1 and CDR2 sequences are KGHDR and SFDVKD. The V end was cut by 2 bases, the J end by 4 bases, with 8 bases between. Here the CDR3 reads CATSDSGVYNSPLHF. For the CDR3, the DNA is TGTGCCACCAGTGATTCAGGGGTGTATAATTCACCCCTCCACTTT.

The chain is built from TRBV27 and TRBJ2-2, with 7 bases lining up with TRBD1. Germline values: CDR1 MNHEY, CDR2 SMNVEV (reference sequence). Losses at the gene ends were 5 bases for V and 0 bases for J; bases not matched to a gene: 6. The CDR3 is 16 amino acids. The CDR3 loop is CASSPTGTANTGELFF. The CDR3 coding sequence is TGTGCCAGCAGTCCCACCGGGACAGCGAACACCGGGGAGCTGTTTTTT.

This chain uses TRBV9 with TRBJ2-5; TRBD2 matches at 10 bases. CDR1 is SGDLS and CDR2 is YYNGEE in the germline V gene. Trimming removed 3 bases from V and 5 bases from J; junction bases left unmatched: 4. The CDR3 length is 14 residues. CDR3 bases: TGTGCCAGCAGCGGGAGCGGGGGGGCCGAGACCCAGTACTTC. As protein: CASSGSGGAETQYF.

CDR3 nucleotides: TGTGCCAGCACCCCGGGGTTAATTAACGAGCAGTACTTC. It translates to CASTPGLINEQYF. The gene calls are TRBV28 and TRBJ2-7, with D possibly being TRBD2 (5 bases). V was shortened by 7 bases and J by 5 bases, with 15 bases between the two germline ends. The CDR3 contains 13 residues. Germline V gives CDR1 MDHEN, CDR2 SYDVKM.

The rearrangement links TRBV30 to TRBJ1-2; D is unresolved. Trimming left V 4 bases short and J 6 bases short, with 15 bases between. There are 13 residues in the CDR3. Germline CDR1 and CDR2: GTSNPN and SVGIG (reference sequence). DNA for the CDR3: TGTGCCTGGACCGCCGGGAAACACAATGGCTACACCTTC. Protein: CAWTAGKHNGYTF.

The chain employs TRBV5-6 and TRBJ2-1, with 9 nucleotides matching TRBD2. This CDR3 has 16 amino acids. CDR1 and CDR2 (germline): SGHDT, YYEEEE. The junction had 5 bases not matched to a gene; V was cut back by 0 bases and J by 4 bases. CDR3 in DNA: TGTGCCAGCAGCTTGGACGCGACTAGCGGATACAATGAGCAGTTCTTC. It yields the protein CASSLDATSGYNEQFF.